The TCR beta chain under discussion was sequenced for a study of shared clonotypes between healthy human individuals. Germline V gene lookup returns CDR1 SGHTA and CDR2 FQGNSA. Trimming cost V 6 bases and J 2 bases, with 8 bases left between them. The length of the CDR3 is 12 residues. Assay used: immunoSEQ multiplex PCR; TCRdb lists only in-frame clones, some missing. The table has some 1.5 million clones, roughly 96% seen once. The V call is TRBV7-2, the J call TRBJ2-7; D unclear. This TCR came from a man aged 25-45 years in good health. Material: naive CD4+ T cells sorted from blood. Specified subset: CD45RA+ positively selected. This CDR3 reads CASRLPAYEQYF. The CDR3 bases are TGTGCCAGCAGGCTTCCGGCCTACGAGCAGTACTTC.